This TCR beta chain was sequenced for a study of blood T cell repertoires in COVID-19. Across the whole study: Sites across the United States, Italy and Spain contributed samples from acute and convalescent COVID-19. Sources were T cells, B-cell-depleted T cells, or PBMCs; the material itself was cDNA or gDNA.

This clone was seen a few times. Original handling: Counts of nucleated cells, estimated from reference gene primer amplification, were obtained. This table comes from immunoSEQ multiplex PCR, and its TCRdb copy is limited to in-frame clones, with some not included. The V and J calls and the clone size are those of that table, but D and trimming were determined from the DNA. The sample contains fewer than 250,000 clones, about 83% of which appear only once. Germline V gene data show CDR1 as MGHDK and CDR2 as SYGVNS. Trimming pared 2 bases from V and 3 bases from J, leaving 5 bases between. The CDR3 sequence is 12 residues long.

V is TRBV25-1 and J is TRBJ2-7; D ambiguous. Sequenced: peripheral blood. The receptor's source is a man between 50 and 59 years old with acute or convalescent COVID-19. DNA of the CDR3: TGTGCCAGCAGTGAAAGAGGCTACGAGCAGTACTTC. It is translated as CASSERGYEQYF.